These 24 T cell receptor beta chains share one sample of origin, sequenced in a study of T cells in Graves' hyperthyroidism and ophthalmopathy. Using RNA transcripts as the source, TCR beta CDR3 regions were amplified. HTBI primers were the set used in a first-round RT-PCR of the TCR CDR3. TCRdb called the multiplex PCR reads again in MiXCR, with one record for every CDR3 protein. The table lists a few hundred thousand distinct CDR3 sequences, approximately 16% of them singletons. Sequenced sample: blood. These receptor sequences come from a woman aged 50 to 65 with Graves' hyperthyroidism that later progressed to Graves' ophthalmopathy.

This clonotype was observed many times. This chain uses TRBV6-6 with TRBJ2-7; TRBD2 aligns across 10 bases. Germline-derived CDR1 and CDR2 are MNHNY and SVGAGI (reference sequence). The CDR3 has 15 residues. Losses at the gene ends were 2 bases for V and 5 bases for J; bases not matched to a gene: 6. The DNA for the CDR3 is TGTGCCAGCAGTTACGCGACGAGCGGGAGGGACGAGCAGTACTTC. Translating it yields CASSYATSGRDEQYF.

This clonotype came up many times. V and J are TRBV20-1 and TRBJ2-7; 8 bases agree with TRBD1. CDR1 is DFQATT, CDR2 SNEGSKA, per germline (reference sequence). The V segment lost 2 bases and the J segment 2 bases; nucleotides outside the gene matches: 2. This CDR3 has 13 residues. CDR3 amino acids: CSARSGGAYEQYF. As DNA, the CDR3 is TGCAGTGCTAGATCAGGGGGCGCCTACGAGCAGTACTTC.

This clonotype was found many times. The CDR3 spells CASCWTSSQETQYF. CDR3 nucleotide sequence: TGTGCCAGCTGCTGGACTAGCTCACAAGAGACCCAGTACTTC. V is TRBV7-9 and J is TRBJ2-5, with TRBD2 matching over 8 bases. V was pared by 8 bases and J by 2 bases, with 7 bases of the junction left unmatched. Germline CDR1 SEHNR, CDR2 FQNEAQ (reference sequence). This CDR3 region has 14 residues.

This clonotype appeared a few times. The CDR3 DNA sequence: TGTGCCAGCCGCCGGTCCCGACTGCGCTCTGGGGCCAACGTCCTGACTTTC. It codes for CASRRSRLRSGANVLTF. The chain employs TRBV7-8 and TRBJ2-6; D gene unclear. The CDR3 consists of 17 residues. Germline values: CDR1 SGHVS, CDR2 FQNEAQ. Trimming stripped 8 bases from V and 0 bases from J, with 17 bases between.

This clonotype was recorded a few times. CDR3 amino acids: CASSASFQETQYF. The CDR3 nucleotides read TGTGCCAGCAGTGCCAGTTTCCAAGAGACCCAGTACTTC. The genes are TRBV27 and TRBJ2-5; D is undetermined. Germline V gives CDR1 MNHEY, CDR2 SMNVEV (reference sequence). Deletions cut 5 bases from V and 1 base from J, with 8 bases between. The CDR3 loop spans 13 amino acids.

This clonotype was detected ten times or more. V is TRBV13 and J is TRBJ2-5, with 7 bases aligning to TRBD1. After removal of 4 bases from V and 4 bases from J, the junction contained 12 bases not matched to a gene. Germline CDR1 PRHDT, CDR2 FYEKMQ (reference sequence). CDR3 length: 16 amino acids. CDR3: CASSSRTGSAGETQYF. CDR3 DNA sequence: TGTGCCAGCAGCTCCCGGACAGGCAGCGCTGGAGAGACCCAGTACTTC. Supplemented by reference TRBV13 and TRBJ2-5, the full variable domain reads AAGVIQSPRHLIKEKRETATLKCYPIPRHDTVYWYQQGPGQDPQFLISFYEKMQSDKGSIPDRFSAQQFSDYHSELNMSSLELGDSALYFCASSSRTGSAGETQYFGPGTRLLVL.

This clonotype has a handful of counts. Possible read error: a much larger clone is one base away. V gene TRBV28 combines with J gene TRBJ2-3; TRBD2 agrees at 7 bases. The CDR3 consists of 14 residues. V gave up 8 bases and J gave up 10 bases; unmatched junction bases: 15. Germline lookup yields CDR1 MDHEN and CDR2 SYDVKM. The CDR3 is CASALSLAEDAQYF. The CDR3 region has the DNA TGTGCCAGCGCCCTCTCCCTAGCGGAGGATGCGCAGTATTTT. The full variable domain, its missing parts supplied by reference TRBV28 and TRBJ2-3, is DVKVTQSSRYLVKRTGEKVFLECVQDMDHENMFWYRQDPGLGLRLIYFSYDVKMKEKGDIPEGYSVSREKKERFSLILESASTNQTSMYLCASALSLAEDAQYFGPGTRLTVL.

This clonotype was observed at least ten times. The chain carries TRBV6-1 and TRBJ2-7; TRBD2 might be the D (6 bases). This CDR3 region has 16 residues. V was cut by 2 bases and J by 4 bases, with 18 bases left in between. Germline CDR1 MNHNS, CDR2 SASEGT. The CDR3 DNA sequence: TGTGCCAGCAGTGAATCGTTCGGGGCTAGCGCATACGAGCAGTACTTC. Translated, it gives CASSESFGASAYEQYF.

In this sample, this clonotype turned up many times. The chain combines TRBV12-3 or TRBV12-4 with TRBJ2-6, with D possibly being TRBD1 or TRBD2 (5 bases each). The CDR3 sequence is 16 residues long. With 7 bases removed from V and 0 bases from J, the gap between germline ends came to 13 bases. In DNA form, the CDR3 reads TGTGCCAGCACCCCGGGACGGGCCTCTGGGGCCAACGTCCTGACTTTC. Its translation: CASTPGRASGANVLTF.

This clonotype showed up many times. The chain carries TRBV7-6 and TRBJ1-2, with 11 bases fitting TRBD1. The CDR3 length is 16 residues. V lost 5 bases to trimming and J lost 8 bases; unmatched junction nucleotides: 13. Germline CDR1 is SGHVS and CDR2 is FNYEAQ. The CDR3 DNA is TGTGCCAGCAGCATTGATGCGTCCGGGACAGGGGGAGGCTACACCTTC. Translating it yields CASSIDASGTGGGYTF.

The chain combines TRBV9 with TRBJ1-1, with TRBD1 matching 7 bases. Germline V gene lookup returns CDR1 SGDLS and CDR2 YYNGEE. The CDR3 sequence is 13 residues long. Trimming took 4 bases from V and 11 from J; bases not matched to a gene: 11. CDR3 nucleotides: TGTGCCAGCAGCCGAGGGGGCGTGAGGGAGGCTTTCTTT. Amino acid sequence: CASSRGGVREAFF.

This chain uses TRBV19 with TRBJ1-1; D unresolved. Germline-derived CDR1 and CDR2 are LNHDA and SQIVND (reference sequence). Between the trimmed V and J ends, which lost 5 bases and 0 bases, there was a span of 19 bases. The CDR3 runs to 17 residues. The CDR3 spells CASSYTSRQILNTEAFF. For the CDR3, the DNA is TGTGCCAGTAGTTATACGTCAAGACAAATTTTGAACACTGAAGCTTTCTTT.

The chain couples TRBV19 to TRBJ2-7; no definite D call. V shed 0 bases and J shed 4 bases, with 7 bases lying between them. Germline V gene data show CDR1 as LNHDA and CDR2 as SQIVND (reference sequence). CDR3 length equals 13 residues. This chain's CDR3 is CASSIDSGYEQYF. For the CDR3, the DNA is TGTGCCAGTAGTATAGATTCGGGTTACGAGCAGTACTTC. Drawing the rest from reference TRBV19 and TRBJ2-7, the complete variable domain is DGGITQSPKYLFRKEGQNVTLSCEQNLNHDAMYWYRQDPGQGLRLIYYSQIVNDFQKGDIAEGYSVSREKKESFPLTVTSAQKNPTAFYLCASSIDSGYEQYFGPGTRLTVT.

This clonotype was picked up a small number of times. The chain combines TRBV15 with TRBJ2-5, with TRBD2 matching 12 bases. After removal of 2 bases from V and 5 bases from J, the junction contained 6 bases not matched to a gene. Germline V gives CDR1 LNHNV, CDR2 YYDKDF (reference sequence). The CDR3 consists of 16 residues. The CDR3 loop is CATSRIGLAGTETQYF. The CDR3 nucleotides are TGTGCCACCAGCAGAATCGGACTAGCGGGAACGGAGACCCAGTACTTC.

The J gene is TRBJ1-2, the V gene TRBV4-1; tentatively, D is TRBD1 (6 bases). The CDR3 loop spans 14 amino acids. V was cut by 3 bases and J by 7 bases, with 15 bases left in between. The germline gives CDR1 MGHRA, CDR2 YSYEKL. The CDR3 DNA is TGCGCCAGCAGCCACGACCGGACAGAACCTGGCTACACCTTC. As protein: CASSHDRTEPGYTF.

This clonotype has at least ten counts. The chain couples TRBV6-1 to TRBJ2-1; D is tentatively TRBD1 or TRBD2 (5 bases each). V was trimmed by 0 bases and J by 3 bases, leaving 12 bases between them. The CDR3 spans 16 residues. Germline CDR1 MNHNS, CDR2 SASEGT. The CDR3 DNA is TGTGCCAGCAGTGAAGCAGGGGACCGATACTACAATGAGCAGTTCTTC. Translated, it gives CASSEAGDRYYNEQFF.

This clonotype was counted a few times. V is TRBV19 and J is TRBJ2-1; D is unclear. CDR1 is LNHDA, CDR2 SQIVND, per germline (reference sequence). V was shortened by 1 base and J by 9 bases, with 13 bases between the two germline ends. This CDR3 spans 14 amino acids. The CDR3 spells CASSIALLTAEQFF. The CDR3, as DNA: TGTGCCAGTAGTATAGCCCTTTTAACGGCTGAGCAGTTCTTC.

This clonotype was seen more than once but under ten times. The V and J genes are TRBV19 and TRBJ2-5; TRBD2 is a possible D gene (5 bases). V dropped 4 bases and J dropped 5 bases, with 17 bases sitting between them. The germline gives CDR1 LNHDA, CDR2 SQIVND (reference sequence). The CDR3 sequence is 15 residues long. This chain's CDR3 is CASSSGNPGRETQYF. The CDR3 coding sequence is TGTGCCAGTAGTAGTGGAAACCCGGGAAGGGAGACCCAGTACTTC. Based on the CDR3 plus reference TRBV19 and TRBJ2-5, the full variable domain is DGGITQSPKYLFRKEGQNVTLSCEQNLNHDAMYWYRQDPGQGLRLIYYSQIVNDFQKGDIAEGYSVSREKKESFPLTVTSAQKNPTAFYLCASSSGNPGRETQYFGPGTRLLVL.

This clonotype showed up many times. The V gene is TRBV20-1, the J gene TRBJ2-1; D is undetermined. V lost 3 bases and J lost 7, with 10 bases in between. There are 12 residues in the CDR3. Germline CDR1 is DFQATT and CDR2 is SNEGSKA (reference sequence). The CDR3 DNA reads TGCAGTGCTAGGTACAGCGTGAATGAGCAGTTCTTC. The encoded protein is CSARYSVNEQFF.

This clonotype was picked up many times. This sequence joins TRBV25-1 and TRBJ1-2; unclear D gene. The germline V gene has CDR1 MGHDK and CDR2 SYGVNS. The CDR3 runs to 14 residues. With 4 bases removed from V and 8 bases from J, the gap between germline ends came to 17 bases. This CDR3 reads CASSGAPEQSGYTF. The CDR3 bases are TGTGCCAGCAGTGGAGCACCGGAACAGAGCGGCTACACCTTC.

The chain employs TRBV27 and TRBJ1-6; D remains ambiguous. The CDR3 spans 12 residues. The germline V gene encodes CDR1 MNHEY and CDR2 SMNVEV (reference sequence). The V end was cut by 2 bases, the J end by 8 bases, with 4 bases between. The CDR3 spells CASSLKDSPLHF. The CDR3 bases are TGTGCCAGCAGTTTAAAGGATTCACCCCTCCACTTT.

Here the CDR3 DNA reads TGCGCCAGCAGCCCTGTTCTACAGGGGAACACTGAAGCTTTCTTT. Translated, it gives CASSPVLQGNTEAFF. The chain combines TRBV4-1 with TRBJ1-1; a possible D gene is TRBD1 (6 bases). V was clipped by 4 bases and J by 1 base, with 13 bases between them. Germline CDR1 reads MGHRA; CDR2 reads YSYEKL. The CDR3 contains 15 residues.

The genes are TRBV6-2 or TRBV6-3 and TRBJ2-7, with 8 bases lining up with TRBD1. The CDR3 has 14 amino acids. Germline lookup yields CDR1 MNHEY and CDR2 SVGEGT. Trimming took 2 bases from V and 4 from J; bases not matched to a gene: 4. The CDR3 DNA follows: TGTGCCAGCAGTTACCCCGACAGGGGATACGAGCAGTACTTC. It is translated as CASSYPDRGYEQYF.

This clonotype was seen at least ten times. V is TRBV18 and J is TRBJ2-7; D tentatively reads TRBD1 or TRBD2 (5 bases each). Trimming took 5 bases from V and 2 from J, leaving 16 bases between them. The CDR3 runs to 15 residues. The V gene's germline CDR1 is KGHSH and CDR2 LQKENI. Here the CDR3 DNA reads TGTGCCAGCTCATCCCTTGGGATGGGGGCCTACGAGCAGTACTTC. This gives the protein CASSSLGMGAYEQYF.